This section outlines one T cell receptor (beta chain) sequence together with its context. Antigen specificity is unknown. This could be a read error, since a much larger clone is one nucleotide away. This sample stems from a study of read filtering for tumor transcriptome and immune sequencing. The wider study: Among patients, approximately 17 were male and 14 female, aged about 40 to 90 (mean approximately 60). Per sample, TCR-region reads ranged about 3.5 to 11 million by IR-seq, about 75 to 1,300 by RNA-seq.

Germline V CDR1 and CDR2: SNHLY, FYNNEI. The CDR3 spans 15 residues. Overall study findings and caveats: The sorted CD138-negative fraction was a mixed bone marrow immune population, not purified T cells.

This library used roughly 400 ng RNA and molecular barcoded adaptors spanning alpha/delta and beta/gamma chains. TCRdb re-analysed the reads in MiXCR, keeping a single row per CDR3 protein. The sample shows 100,000 to 150,000 distinct CDR3 sequences, approximately 13% of them seen only once. Sampling of bone marrow took place during active disease in every patient. The clonotype originates from a donor aged 40 or over with multiple myeloma. The chain recombines TRBV2 with TRBJ2-5; D call uncertain. The specimen sequenced was a population of CD138-negative cells sorted from bone marrow. The CDR3 reads CVSSEDGPRRETQYF. The CDR3 coding sequence is TGTGTCAGCAGTGAAGACGGCCCTCGACGGGAGACCCAGTACTTC.